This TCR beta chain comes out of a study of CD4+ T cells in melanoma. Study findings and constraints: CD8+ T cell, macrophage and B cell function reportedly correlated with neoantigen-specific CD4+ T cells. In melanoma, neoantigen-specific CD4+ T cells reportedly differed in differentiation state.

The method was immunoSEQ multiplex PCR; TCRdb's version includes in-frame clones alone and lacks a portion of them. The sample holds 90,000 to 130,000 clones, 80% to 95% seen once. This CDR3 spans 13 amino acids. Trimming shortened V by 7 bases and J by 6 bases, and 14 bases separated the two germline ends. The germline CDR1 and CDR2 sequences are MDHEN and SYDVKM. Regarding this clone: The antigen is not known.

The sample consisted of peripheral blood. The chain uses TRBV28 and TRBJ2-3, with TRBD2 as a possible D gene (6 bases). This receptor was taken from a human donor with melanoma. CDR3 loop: CASTLGGQDTQYF. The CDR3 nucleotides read TGTGCCAGCACCCTGGGGGGTCAGGATACGCAGTATTTT.